One sample yielded the 18 T cell receptor beta chains listed below, sequenced in a study of glioma-infiltrating T cells after dendritic cell vaccination. Sequencing was performed with immunoSEQ multiplex PCR; in TCRdb, only in-frame clones are kept and a portion is missing. Of about 50,000 clones detected, about nine tenths appear once; the ten largest clones hold 5% to 6.5%. Noted time point: after dendritic cell vaccination, including at tumor progression/relapse. The source was blood, collected after dendritic cell vaccination. These TCRs come from a human donor with glioblastoma.

The chain combines TRBV28 with TRBJ1-2, with a weak D call TRBD1 (5 bases). Trimming removed 4 bases at V and 8 bases at J, with 11 bases between. This CDR3 is built from 12 residues. Looked up from germline, CDR1 is MDHEN and CDR2 is SYDVKM. CDR3 sequence (DNA): TGTGCCAGCAGTTGGGGGGGTCGGGGCTACACCTTC. This sequence encodes CASSWGGRGYTF.

This clone was recorded once. V usage is TRBV7-9 and J usage is TRBJ2-1; TRBD2 matches 9 bases. The V segment lost 0 bases and the J segment 9 bases; nucleotides outside the gene matches: 15. Germline CDR1 and CDR2: SEHNR and FQNEAQ (reference sequence). This CDR3 has 18 amino acids. The CDR3 coding sequence is TGTGCCAGCAGCTTAGCATGGCTAGCGGGAAAACTAGGAGGTGAGCAGTTCTTC. Its translation: CASSLAWLAGKLGGEQFF.

The chain links TRBV5-6 to TRBJ2-1; TRBD2 is a possible D gene (6 bases). Germline loops: CDR1 SGHDT, CDR2 YYEEEE. The CDR3 spans 17 residues. With 2 bases removed from V and 0 bases from J, the gap between germline ends came to 15 bases. CDR3 residues: CASSFVGGTSSYNEQFF. CDR3 DNA sequence: TGTGCCAGCAGCTTTGTAGGCGGGACCAGCTCCTACAATGAGCAGTTCTTC. Together with reference TRBV5-6 and TRBJ2-1, the CDR3 gives the full variable domain: DAGVTQSPTHLIKTRGQQVTLRCSPKSGHDTVSWYQQALGQGPQFIFQYYEEEERQRGNFPDRFSGHQFPNYSSELNVNALLLGDSALYLCASSFVGGTSSYNEQFFGPGTRLTVL.

The V and J genes are TRBV7-2 and TRBJ2-5; maybe TRBD1 (6 bases). This CDR3 has 15 amino acids. The V gene's germline CDR1 is SGHTA and CDR2 FQGNSA. V dropped 4 bases and J dropped 1 base, with 13 bases sitting between them. Here the CDR3 DNA reads TGTGCCAGCAGCTCCAGGGACATCGCCCAAGAGACCCAGTACTTC. Amino acid sequence: CASSSRDIAQETQYF.

The genes are TRBV5-6 and TRBJ1-1; D unresolved. V lost 0 bases and J 7 bases, leaving 10 bases between the germline ends. CDR1 is SGHDT, CDR2 YYEEEE, per germline. The CDR3 covers 13 residues. The CDR3 protein is CASSLVTPIEAFF. The CDR3 bases are TGTGCCAGCAGCTTGGTGACACCAATTGAAGCTTTCTTT.

The chain is built from TRBV5-1 and TRBJ2-2, with D perhaps TRBD2 (7 bases). The CDR3 runs 17 residues. V lost 7 bases to trimming and J lost 1 base, with 20 bases between them. Germline V gene data show CDR1 as SGHRS and CDR2 as YFSETQ. The CDR3 DNA follows: TGCGCCAGCGGACACAGGGCGGGAGCCGTGAACACCGGGGAGCTGTTTTTT. Protein sequence: CASGHRAGAVNTGELFF.

The V and J genes are TRBV7-2 and TRBJ2-4; the D gene is possibly TRBD2 (6 bases). Trimming cost V 5 bases and J 6 bases, with 20 bases left between them. Germline V gene lookup returns CDR1 SGHTA and CDR2 FQGNSA. There are 16 residues in the CDR3. The CDR3 DNA is TGTGCCAGCAGCAGCCCCTTCCGCGGGCGGGGAAACATTCAGTACTTC. Residues: CASSSPFRGRGNIQYF.

The chain is built from TRBV18 and TRBJ1-5, with 9 bases identical to TRBD1. From germline, CDR1 is KGHSH and CDR2 LQKENI. The J segment lost 4 bases and the V segment lost 3 bases, leaving 4 bases of the junction unmatched. The CDR3 is 15 residues long. The CDR3 bases are TGTGCCAGCTCACCCCGGACAGGGGTGAATCAGCCCCAGCATTTT. Residues: CASSPRTGVNQPQHF.

V and J are TRBV5-1 and TRBJ2-2, with D uncertain. Trimming removed 6 bases at V and 2 bases at J, with 2 bases between. The length of the CDR3 is 11 residues. Germline CDR1 is SGHRS and CDR2 is YFSETQ. CDR3 DNA: TGCGCCAGCACAAACACCGGGGAGCTGTTTTTT. It translates to CASTNTGELFF.

V and J are TRBV9 and TRBJ2-2; D not certain. Germline CDR1 SGDLS, CDR2 YYNGEE. The CDR3 spans 14 residues. Trimming cost V 10 bases and J 0 bases, with 13 bases left between them. In nucleotides, the CDR3 is TGTGCCCCCCAGTTGACTCCGAACACCGGGGAGCTGTTTTTT. The encoded protein is CAPQLTPNTGELFF.

V and J are TRBV9 and TRBJ2-4; possible D gene TRBD1, 6 bases. Trimming shortened V by 0 bases and J by 7 bases, and 14 bases separated the two germline ends. Germline values: CDR1 SGDLS, CDR2 YYNGEE. The length of the CDR3 is 15 residues. The chain's CDR3 is CASSVGTAEGNIQYF. The CDR3 DNA follows: TGTGCCAGCAGCGTAGGGACAGCCGAGGGTAACATTCAGTACTTC.

The chain uses TRBV18 and TRBJ2-7; TRBD1 aligns across 8 bases. There are 14 residues in the CDR3. The germline CDR1 and CDR2 sequences are KGHSH and LQKENI. The V segment lost 4 bases and the J segment 2 bases; nucleotides outside the gene matches: 4. The CDR3: CASSLGTGAYEQYF. CDR3 in DNA: TGTGCCAGCTCACTCGGGACAGGAGCCTACGAGCAGTACTTC.

The gene calls are TRBV10-3 and TRBJ2-2, with D tentatively TRBD2 (5 bases). V was cut by 11 bases and J by 0 bases, with 13 bases left in between. The CDR3 loop spans 14 amino acids. Per the germline V gene, CDR1 is ENHRY and CDR2 is SYGVKD. The CDR3 coding sequence is TGTGCCTCGACGGCGGGCGCGAACACCGGGGAGCTGTTTTTT. As protein: CASTAGANTGELFF.

Turning to this clone: Other DNA sequences in the same sample also yield this CDR3. V and J are TRBV19 and TRBJ1-5; 8 bases line up with TRBD1. V lost 6 bases and J lost 5; bases outside the gene matches: 3. The CDR3 length is 13 residues. Germline V gene lookup returns CDR1 LNHDA and CDR2 SQIVND (reference sequence). The CDR3 DNA reads as TGTGCCAGTAGAGGACAGGGACATCAGCCCCAGCATTTT. Translation: CASRGQGHQPQHF. Using reference TRBV19 and TRBJ1-5 for the parts outside the CDR3, the full variable domain is DGGITQSPKYLFRKEGQNVTLSCEQNLNHDAMYWYRQDPGQGLRLIYYSQIVNDFQKGDIAEGYSVSREKKESFPLTVTSAQKNPTAFYLCASRGQGHQPQHFGDGTRLSIL.

V is TRBV28 and J is TRBJ2-7, with a possible D match to TRBD1 (5 bases). V was trimmed by 2 bases and J by 4 bases, leaving 6 bases between them. The CDR3 runs 12 residues. Looked up from germline, CDR1 is MDHEN and CDR2 is SYDVKM. CDR3 DNA sequence: TGTGCCAGCAGTTTAAAGGGGTACGAGCAGTACTTC. Its translation: CASSLKGYEQYF. The complete variable domain, with remaining parts taken from reference TRBV28 and TRBJ2-7, reads DVKVTQSSRYLVKRTGEKVFLECVQDMDHENMFWYRQDPGLGLRLIYFSYDVKMKEKGDIPEGYSVSREKKERFSLILESASTNQTSMYLCASSLKGYEQYFGPGTRLTVT.

The gene calls are TRBV30 and TRBJ2-1; 9 positions match TRBD2. Germline V CDR1 and CDR2: GTSNPN, SVGIG (reference sequence). CDR3 size: 13 residues. The trim removed 3 bases at V and 6 bases at J, leaving 3 bases unmatched. The chain's CDR3 is CAWRLAGTNEQFF. In DNA, the CDR3 is TGTGCCTGGAGGCTAGCGGGAACCAATGAGCAGTTCTTC.

This chain connects TRBV19 to TRBJ2-2, with TRBD1 identical over 7 bases. The CDR3 spans 15 residues. Trimming cost V 5 bases and J 5 bases; bases outside gene matches: 8. Germline assignment: CDR1 LNHDA and CDR2 SQIVND (reference sequence). CDR3 nucleotides: TGTGCCAGTAGTGCGCGGACAGGAGGAACCGGGGAGCTGTTTTTT. It encodes CASSARTGGTGELFF.

The genes are TRBV15 and TRBJ1-1, with D possibly being TRBD1 (5 bases). The germline V gene has CDR1 LNHNV and CDR2 YYDKDF (reference sequence). Trimming removed 3 bases at V and 3 bases at J, with 8 bases between. The CDR3 loop spans 13 amino acids. The CDR3: CATSSQGDTEAFF. The CDR3 DNA sequence: TGTGCCACCAGCAGCCAAGGGGACACTGAAGCTTTCTTT. The full variable domain, in which reference TRBV15 and TRBJ1-1 provide the parts outside the CDR3, is DAMVIQNPRYQVTQFGKPVTLSCSQTLNHNVMYWYQQKSSQAPKLLFHYYDKDFNNEADTPDNFQSRRPNTSFCFLDIRSPGLGDTAMYLCATSSQGDTEAFFGQGTRLTVV.